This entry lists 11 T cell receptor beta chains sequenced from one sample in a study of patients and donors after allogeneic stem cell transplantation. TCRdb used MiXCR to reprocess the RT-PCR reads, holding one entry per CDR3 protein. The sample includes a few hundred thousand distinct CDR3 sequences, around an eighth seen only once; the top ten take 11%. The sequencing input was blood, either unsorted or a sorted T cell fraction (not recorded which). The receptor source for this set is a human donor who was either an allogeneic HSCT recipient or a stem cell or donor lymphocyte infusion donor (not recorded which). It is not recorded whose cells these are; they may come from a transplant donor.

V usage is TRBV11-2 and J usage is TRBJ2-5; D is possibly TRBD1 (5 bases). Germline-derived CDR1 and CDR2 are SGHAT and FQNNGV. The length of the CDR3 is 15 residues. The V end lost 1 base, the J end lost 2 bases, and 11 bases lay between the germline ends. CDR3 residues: CASSLVGRQQETQYF. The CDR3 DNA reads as TGTGCCAGCAGCTTAGTAGGGCGACAGCAAGAGACCCAGTACTTC.

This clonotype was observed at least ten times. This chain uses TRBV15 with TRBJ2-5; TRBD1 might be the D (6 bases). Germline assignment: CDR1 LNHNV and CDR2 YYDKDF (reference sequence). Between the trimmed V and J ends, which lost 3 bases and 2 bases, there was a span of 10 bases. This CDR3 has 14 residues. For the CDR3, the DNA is TGTGCCACCAGCAGCCCAGGGGATCAAGAGACCCAGTACTTC. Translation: CATSSPGDQETQYF.

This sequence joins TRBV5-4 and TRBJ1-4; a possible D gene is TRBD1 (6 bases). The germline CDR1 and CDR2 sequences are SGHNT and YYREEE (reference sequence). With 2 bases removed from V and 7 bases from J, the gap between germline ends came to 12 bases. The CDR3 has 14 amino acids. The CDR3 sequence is CASSLRGDFEKLFF. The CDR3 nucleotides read TGTGCCAGCAGCTTAAGGGGGGATTTTGAAAAACTGTTTTTT.

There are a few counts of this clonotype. CDR3 in amino acids: CASSPQGRNYGYTF. The CDR3 coding sequence is TGTGCCAGCTCACCCCAGGGTCGCAACTATGGCTACACCTTC. The chain links TRBV18 to TRBJ1-2; TRBD1 might be the D (5 bases). Trimming removed 3 bases at V and 2 bases at J, with 10 bases between. CDR3 length equals 14 residues. CDR1 and CDR2 (germline): KGHSH, LQKENI.

CDR3 nucleotides: TGTGCCAGCAGTTTTTCCGCCGGGGGCGGCGGCTACAATGAGCAGTTCTTC. Amino acids: CASSFSAGGGGYNEQFF. The rearrangement joins TRBV6-2 or TRBV6-3 to TRBJ2-1; D assignment may be TRBD1 or TRBD2 (6 bases each). Trimming left V 4 bases short and J 3 bases short, with 19 bases between. Germline V lookup: CDR1 MNHEY, CDR2 SVGEGT. The CDR3 length is 17 residues.

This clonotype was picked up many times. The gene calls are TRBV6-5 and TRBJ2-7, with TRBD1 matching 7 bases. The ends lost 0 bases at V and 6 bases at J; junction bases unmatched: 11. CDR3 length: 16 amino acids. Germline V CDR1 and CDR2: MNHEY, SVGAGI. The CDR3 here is CASSYSGGQFPSEQYF. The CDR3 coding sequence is TGTGCCAGCAGTTACTCAGGGGGACAGTTTCCCTCCGAGCAGTACTTC.

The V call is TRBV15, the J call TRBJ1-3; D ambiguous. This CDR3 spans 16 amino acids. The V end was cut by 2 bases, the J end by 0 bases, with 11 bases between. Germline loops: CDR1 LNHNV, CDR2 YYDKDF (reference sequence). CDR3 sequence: CATSRRIEISGNTIYF. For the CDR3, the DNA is TGTGCCACCAGCAGAAGGATAGAGATCTCTGGAAACACCATATATTTT.

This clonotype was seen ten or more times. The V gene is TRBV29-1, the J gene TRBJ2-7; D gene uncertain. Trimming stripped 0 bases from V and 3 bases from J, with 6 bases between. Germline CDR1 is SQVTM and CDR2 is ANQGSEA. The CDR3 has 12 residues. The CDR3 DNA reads TGCAGCGTTGAAGATAAAGGCTACGAGCAGTACTTC. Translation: CSVEDKGYEQYF.

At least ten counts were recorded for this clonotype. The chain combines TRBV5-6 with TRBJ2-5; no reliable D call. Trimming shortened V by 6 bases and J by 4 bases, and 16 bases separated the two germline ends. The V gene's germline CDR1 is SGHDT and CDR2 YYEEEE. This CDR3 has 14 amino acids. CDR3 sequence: CASNLAGLGETQYF. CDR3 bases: TGTGCCAGCAATCTGGCAGGCCTAGGAGAGACCCAGTACTTC.

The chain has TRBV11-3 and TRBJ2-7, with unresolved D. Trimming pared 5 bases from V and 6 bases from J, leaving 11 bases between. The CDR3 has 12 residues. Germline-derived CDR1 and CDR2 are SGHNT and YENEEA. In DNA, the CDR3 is TGTGCCAGCAGCGAGCCGGCTGGCGAGCAGTACTTC. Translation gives CASSEPAGEQYF. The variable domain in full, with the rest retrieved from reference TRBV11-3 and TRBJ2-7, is EAGVVQSPRYKIIEKKQPVAFWCNPISGHNTLYWYLQNLGQGPELLIRYENEEAVDDSQLPKDRFSAERLKGVDSTLKIQPAELGDSAVYLCASSEPAGEQYFGPGTRLTVT.

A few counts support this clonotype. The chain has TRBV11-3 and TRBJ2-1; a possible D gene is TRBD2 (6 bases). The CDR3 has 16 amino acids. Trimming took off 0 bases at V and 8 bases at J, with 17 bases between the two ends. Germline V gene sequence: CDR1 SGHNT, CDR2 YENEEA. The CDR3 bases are TGTGCCAGCAGCTTAGATGGGACTCGGGGTGGGGATGAGCAGTTCTTC. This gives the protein CASSLDGTRGGDEQFF.